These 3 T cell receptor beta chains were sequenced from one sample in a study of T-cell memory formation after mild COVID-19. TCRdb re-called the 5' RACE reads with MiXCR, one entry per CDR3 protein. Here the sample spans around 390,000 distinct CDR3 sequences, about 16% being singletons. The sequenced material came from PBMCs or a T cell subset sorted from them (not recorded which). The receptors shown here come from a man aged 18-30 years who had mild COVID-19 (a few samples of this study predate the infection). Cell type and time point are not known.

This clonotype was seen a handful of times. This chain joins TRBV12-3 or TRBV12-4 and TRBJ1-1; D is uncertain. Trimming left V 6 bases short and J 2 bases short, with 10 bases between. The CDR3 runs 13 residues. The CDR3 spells CASSFGINTEAFF. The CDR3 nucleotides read TGTGCCAGCAGCTTTGGGATAAACACTGAAGCTTTCTTT.

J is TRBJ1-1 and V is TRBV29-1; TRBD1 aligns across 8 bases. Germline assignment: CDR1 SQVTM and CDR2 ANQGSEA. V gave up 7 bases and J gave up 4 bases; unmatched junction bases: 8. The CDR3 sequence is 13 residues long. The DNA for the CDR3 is TGCAGCGCCGAAACAGGGGGGGGCACTGAAGCTTTCTTT. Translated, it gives CSAETGGGTEAFF. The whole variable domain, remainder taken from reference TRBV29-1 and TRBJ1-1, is SAVISQKPSRDICQRGTSLTIQCQVDSQVTMMFWYRQQPGQSLTLIATANQGSEATYESGFVIDKFPISRPNLTFSTLTVSNMSPEDSSIYLCSAETGGGTEAFFGQGTRLTVV.

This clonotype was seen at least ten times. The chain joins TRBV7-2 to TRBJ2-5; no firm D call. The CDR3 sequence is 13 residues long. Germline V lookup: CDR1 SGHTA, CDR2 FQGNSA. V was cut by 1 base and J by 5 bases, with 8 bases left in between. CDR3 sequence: CASSLGPGETQYF. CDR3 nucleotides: TGTGCCAGCAGCTTAGGACCCGGGGAGACCCAGTACTTC.